This T cell receptor beta chain was captured in a study of blood T cells in healthy people across ages. Study summary: Per every two T cells, about one barcoded beta molecule was captured by template switching. Study conclusions and caveats: Researchers report that TCR beta diversity correlated strongly with naive T cell percentage.

CDR1 is MNHEY and CDR2 is SVGAGI in the germline V gene. There are 11 residues in the CDR3. Concerning this clonotype itself: The antigen remains unidentified. Germline is not matched at one junction end, which may reflect a read error.

Primed by a sample-barcoded 5' primer and a J-beta primer mix, a second PCR proceeded for about 6 to 11 cycles. TCRdb re-derived calls from the 5' RACE reads in MiXCR, one entry per CDR3 protein. The repertoire holds some 1.4 million distinct CDR3 sequences, with roughly 40% as singletons. Sample donors were healthy Caucasian individuals that came from Russia, aged 6 to 90. The sample taken for sequencing was blood. The source of this sequence is a young woman in good health. V usage is TRBV6-5 and J usage is TRBJ1-6; maybe TRBD1 (6 bases). The CDR3 DNA reads as TGTGCCAGCCAGGGGAATTCACCCCCCCACTTT. Encoded protein: CASQGNSPPHF.